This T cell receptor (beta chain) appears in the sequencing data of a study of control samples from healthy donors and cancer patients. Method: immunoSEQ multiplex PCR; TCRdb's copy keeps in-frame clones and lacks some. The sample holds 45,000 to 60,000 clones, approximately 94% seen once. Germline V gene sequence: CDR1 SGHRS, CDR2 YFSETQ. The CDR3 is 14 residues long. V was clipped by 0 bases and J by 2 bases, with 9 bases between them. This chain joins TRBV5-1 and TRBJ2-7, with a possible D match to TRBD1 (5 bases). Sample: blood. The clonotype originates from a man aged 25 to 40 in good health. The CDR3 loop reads CASSLDRRAYEQYF. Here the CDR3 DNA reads TGCGCCAGCAGCTTGGACAGGAGAGCCTACGAGCAGTACTTC.